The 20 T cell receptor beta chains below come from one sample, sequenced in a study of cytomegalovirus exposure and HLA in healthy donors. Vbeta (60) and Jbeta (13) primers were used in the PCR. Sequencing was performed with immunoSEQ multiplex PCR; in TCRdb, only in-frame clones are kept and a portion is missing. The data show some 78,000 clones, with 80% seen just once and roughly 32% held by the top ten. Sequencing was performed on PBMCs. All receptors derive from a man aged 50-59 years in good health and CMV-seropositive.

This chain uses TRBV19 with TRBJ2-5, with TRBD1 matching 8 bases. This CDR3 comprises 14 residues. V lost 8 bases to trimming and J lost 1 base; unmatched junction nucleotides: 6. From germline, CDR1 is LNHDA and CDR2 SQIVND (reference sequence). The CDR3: CASRSDRVQETQYF. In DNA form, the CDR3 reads TGTGCCAGTCGCTCGGACAGGGTCCAAGAGACCCAGTACTTC.

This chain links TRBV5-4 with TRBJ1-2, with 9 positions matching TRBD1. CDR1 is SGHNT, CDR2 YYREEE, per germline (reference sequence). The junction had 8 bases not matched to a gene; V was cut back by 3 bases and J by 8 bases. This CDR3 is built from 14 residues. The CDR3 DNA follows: TGTGCCAGCAGCTGGGGGACAGGGAGAAGGGGCTACACCTTC. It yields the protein CASSWGTGRRGYTF.

Written as DNA, the CDR3 is TGTGCCAGCAGCTATTCGACAGGGCCTGGAAACACCATATATTTT. This sequence encodes CASSYSTGPGNTIYF. The gene calls are TRBV7-8 and TRBJ1-3; the match to TRBD1 covers 7 bases. Trimming cost V 4 bases and J 2 bases; bases outside gene matches: 5. The CDR3 totals 15 residues. Per the germline V gene, CDR1 is SGHVS and CDR2 is FQNEAQ. The whole variable domain, remainder taken from reference TRBV7-8 and TRBJ1-3, is GAGVSQSPRYKVAKRGQDVALRCDPISGHVSLFWYQQALGQGPEFLTYFQNEAQLDKSGLPSDRFFAERPEGSVSTLKIQRTQQEDSAVYLCASSYSTGPGNTIYFGEGSWLTVV.

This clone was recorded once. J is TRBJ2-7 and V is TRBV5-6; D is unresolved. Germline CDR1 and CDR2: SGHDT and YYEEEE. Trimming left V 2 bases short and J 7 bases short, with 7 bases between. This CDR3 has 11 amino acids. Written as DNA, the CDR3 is TGTGCCAGCAGCTTCATGAGAGAGCAGTACTTC. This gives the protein CASSFMREQYF.

CDR3 DNA: TGTGCCAGCAGTTTCGCTCAGGGAACCTACAATGAGCAGTTCTTC. Its translation: CASSFAQGTYNEQFF. The chain recombines TRBV27 with TRBJ2-1; a weak D match, TRBD1 (5 bases). Germline V gene data show CDR1 as MNHEY and CDR2 as SMNVEV (reference sequence). The CDR3 is 15 amino acids. Trimming removed 3 bases at V and 2 bases at J, with 11 bases between.

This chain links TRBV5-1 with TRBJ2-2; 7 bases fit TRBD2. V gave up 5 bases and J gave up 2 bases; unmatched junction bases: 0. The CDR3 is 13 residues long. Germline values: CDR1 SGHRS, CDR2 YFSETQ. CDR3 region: CASRGLNTGELFF. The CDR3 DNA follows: TGCGCCAGCAGGGGACTAAACACCGGGGAGCTGTTTTTT.

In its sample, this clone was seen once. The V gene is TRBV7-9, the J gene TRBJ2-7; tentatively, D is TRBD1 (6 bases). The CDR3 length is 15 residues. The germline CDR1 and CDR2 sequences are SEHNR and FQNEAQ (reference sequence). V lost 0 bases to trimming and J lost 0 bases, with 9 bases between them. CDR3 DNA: TGTGCCAGCAGCTTAGCTCAGGGGCTCTCCTACGAGCAGTACTTC. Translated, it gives CASSLAQGLSYEQYF. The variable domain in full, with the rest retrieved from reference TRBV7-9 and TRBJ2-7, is DTGVSQNPRHKITKRGQNVTFRCDPISEHNRLYWYRQTLGQGPEFLTYFQNEAQLEKSRLLSDRFSAERPKGSFSTLEIQRTEQGDSAMYLCASSLAQGLSYEQYFGPGTRLTVT.

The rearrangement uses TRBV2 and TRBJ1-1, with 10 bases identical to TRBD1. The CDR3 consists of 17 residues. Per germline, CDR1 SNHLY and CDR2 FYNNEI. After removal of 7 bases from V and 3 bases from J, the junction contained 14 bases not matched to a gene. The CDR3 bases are TGTGCCAGCACCCGCTCGACAGGGGGCGCGGTTTACACTGAAGCTTTCTTT. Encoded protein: CASTRSTGGAVYTEAFF.

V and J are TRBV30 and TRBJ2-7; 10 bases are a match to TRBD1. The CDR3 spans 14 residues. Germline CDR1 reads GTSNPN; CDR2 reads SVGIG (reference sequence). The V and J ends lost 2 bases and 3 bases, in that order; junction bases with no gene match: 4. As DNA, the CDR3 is TGTGCCTGGAGTTCCGGGACAGGGGACTACGAGCAGTACTTC. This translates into CAWSSGTGDYEQYF.

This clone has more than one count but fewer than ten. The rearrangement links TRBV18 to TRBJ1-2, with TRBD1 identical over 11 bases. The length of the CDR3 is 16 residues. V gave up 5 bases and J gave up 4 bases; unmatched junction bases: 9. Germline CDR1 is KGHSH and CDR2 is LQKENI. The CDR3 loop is CASSSNGQGAIYGYTF. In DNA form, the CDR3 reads TGTGCCAGCTCATCAAATGGACAGGGGGCCATCTATGGCTACACCTTC.

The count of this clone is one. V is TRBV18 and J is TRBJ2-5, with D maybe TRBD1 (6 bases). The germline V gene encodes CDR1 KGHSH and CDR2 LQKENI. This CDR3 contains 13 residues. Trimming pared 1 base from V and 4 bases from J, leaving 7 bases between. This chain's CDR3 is CASSPLRGETQYF. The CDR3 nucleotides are TGTGCCAGCTCACCACTCAGGGGAGAGACCCAGTACTTC.

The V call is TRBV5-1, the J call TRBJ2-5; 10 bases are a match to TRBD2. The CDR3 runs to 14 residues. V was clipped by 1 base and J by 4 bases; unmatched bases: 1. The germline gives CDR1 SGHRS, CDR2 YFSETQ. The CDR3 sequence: CASSLTSGAETQYF. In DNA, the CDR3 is TGCGCCAGCAGCTTGACTAGCGGGGCAGAGACCCAGTACTTC.

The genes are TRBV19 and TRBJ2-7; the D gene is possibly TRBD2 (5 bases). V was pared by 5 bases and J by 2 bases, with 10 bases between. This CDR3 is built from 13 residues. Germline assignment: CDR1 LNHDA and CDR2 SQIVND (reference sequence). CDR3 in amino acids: CASSVGNTYEQYF. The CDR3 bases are TGTGCCAGTAGTGTCGGGAATACCTACGAGCAGTACTTC. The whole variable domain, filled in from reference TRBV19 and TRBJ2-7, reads DGGITQSPKYLFRKEGQNVTLSCEQNLNHDAMYWYRQDPGQGLRLIYYSQIVNDFQKGDIAEGYSVSREKKESFPLTVTSAQKNPTAFYLCASSVGNTYEQYFGPGTRLTVT.

The CDR3 here is CASSLRGFETQYF. The CDR3 nucleotides are TGTGCCAGCAGCTTGAGGGGGTTTGAGACCCAGTACTTC. The V and J genes are TRBV7-6 and TRBJ2-5; a weak D match, TRBD1 (6 bases). The CDR3 consists of 13 residues. Germline CDR1 SGHVS, CDR2 FNYEAQ. Trimming pared 3 bases from V and 5 bases from J, leaving 10 bases between.

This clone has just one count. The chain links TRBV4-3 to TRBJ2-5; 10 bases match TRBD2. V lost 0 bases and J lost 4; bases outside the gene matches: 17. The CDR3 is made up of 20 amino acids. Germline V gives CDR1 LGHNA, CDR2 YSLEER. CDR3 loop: CASSQERAAGGLEDAETQYF. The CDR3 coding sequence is TGCGCCAGCAGCCAAGAGCGCGCAGCGGGAGGGCTAGAGGATGCAGAGACCCAGTACTTC.

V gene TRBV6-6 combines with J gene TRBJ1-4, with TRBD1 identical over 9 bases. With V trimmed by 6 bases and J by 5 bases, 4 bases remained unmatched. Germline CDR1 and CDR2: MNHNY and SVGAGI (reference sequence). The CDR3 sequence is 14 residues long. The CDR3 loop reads CASSHRGRNEKLFF. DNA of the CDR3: TGTGCCAGCAGCCACAGGGGGCGAAATGAAAAACTGTTTTTT.

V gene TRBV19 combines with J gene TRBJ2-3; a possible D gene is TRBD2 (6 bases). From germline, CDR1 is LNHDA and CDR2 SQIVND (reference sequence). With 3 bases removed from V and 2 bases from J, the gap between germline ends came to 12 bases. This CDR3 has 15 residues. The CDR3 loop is CASSIEVADTDTQYF. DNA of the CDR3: TGTGCCAGTAGTATCGAAGTAGCGGACACAGATACGCAGTATTTT.

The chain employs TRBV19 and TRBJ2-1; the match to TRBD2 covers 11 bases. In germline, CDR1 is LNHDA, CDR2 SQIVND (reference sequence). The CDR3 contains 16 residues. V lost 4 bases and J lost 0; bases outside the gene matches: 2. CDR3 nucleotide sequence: TGTGCCAGTAGTAGACTAGCGGGGAGCTCCTACAATGAGCAGTTCTTC. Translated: CASSRLAGSSYNEQFF.

The CDR3 protein is CASSSQPGLASNEQFF. The CDR3 DNA is TGTGCCAGCAGTTCTCAACCGGGACTAGCGTCCAATGAGCAGTTCTTC. This chain joins TRBV6-6 and TRBJ2-1, with 10 positions matching TRBD2. The V gene end was trimmed by 4 bases and the J gene end by 6 bases; junction bases not matched to a gene: 9. There are 16 residues in the CDR3. CDR1 and CDR2 from the germline V gene are MNHNY and SVGAGI (reference sequence).

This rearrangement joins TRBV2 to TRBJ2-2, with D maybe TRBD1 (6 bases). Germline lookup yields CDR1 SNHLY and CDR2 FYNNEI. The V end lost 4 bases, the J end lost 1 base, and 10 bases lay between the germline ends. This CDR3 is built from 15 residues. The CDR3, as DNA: TGTGCCAGCAGTGGGTACAGGGTGAACACCGGGGAGCTGTTTTTT. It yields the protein CASSGYRVNTGELFF.